The entry that follows covers one TCR beta chain sequence. Its target antigen remains unknown. Qualities for individual bases were not recorded, and no much larger clone is one base off. This entry comes from a study of T cells in localized non-small cell lung cancer (dated by TCRdb to between 2020 and 2021). Some background on the complete study: The study examined T cell repertoires in a few hundred patients with early-stage NSCLC and compared tumors with uninvolved tumor-adjacent lungs. The cohort comprised some 220 treatment-naïve NSCLC patients with resected, localized lung tumors. NSCLC patients had a mean age of roughly 64 years, and 120 to 150 were male and over 85 female.

Study-wide conclusions, independent of this receptor: Because the study design was exploratory, TCR variables were selected using unadjusted p-values without false-discovery rate correction. A median of around 60 of the top 100 tumor clones turned up in the paired uninvolved adjacent lung, and 25 to 30 of those clones also ranked among the top 100 of that same adjacent lung. Because multi-region tumor sequencing was not done, intratumor heterogeneity could not be ruled out. Uninvolved tumor-adjacent lung showed the highest T cell clonality, higher than tumor, which suggests more focused antigenic responses in the uninvolved tumor-adjacent lung. Longer overall survival was associated with higher blood T cell density, whereas shorter survival was associated with higher adjacent-lung clonality.

TCR beta CDR3 regions were sequenced from DNA using the immunoSEQ Assay. As for how the authors treated the data: To compute T cell density, TCR beta template counts were normalized to usable DNA, which was estimated by amplifying housekeeping genes. Using the preseqR package, richness was estimated by extrapolating to 120,000 templates for tissue samples and 400,000 templates for PBMC samples. Clonality was defined as one minus Pielou's evenness. Tissue-enriched TCRs were identified by differential abundance testing using productive amino-acid clonotypes, minimum total count 5 and alpha 0.1. The Jaccard Index and the Morisita Overlap Index were used to quantify repertoire overlap between compartments. GLIPH grouped TCR beta CDR3s together with public tetramer-defined viral CDR3s, and a viral motif had to include at least three viral sequences and show V-gene enrichment. TCRdb mirrors the immuneACCESS table, restricted to in-frame sequences. Some clones are absent from its copies; in checked studies, under half trace to an unresolved V gene, and the reason for the others is unknown. The V and J calls and clone size come from that table; D and trimming were worked out from the DNA. In this sample the table shows about 74,000 clones, roughly 84% of which occur a single time. 1% to 1.5% of the sample rests with the top ten.

The V and J ends are trimmed by 2 bases and 0 bases, leaving 8 bases between them. The CDR3 starts with the cysteine, ends with the phenylalanine, and has 14 residues. The kept DNA is CDR3 alone, 42 bases in frame from the first base. The CDR1 and CDR2 encoded by the germline V gene are SGHRS and YFSETQ. At diagnosis, tumor, uninvolved tumor-adjacent lung and peripheral blood were collected and then preserved as a mix of FFPE and fresh-frozen material. For TCR repertoire profiling, blood samples were analyzed as peripheral blood mononuclear cells. The V and J segments used are TRBV5-1 and TRBJ2-5; too little of a D gene remains to name it. The TCR comes from a female donor aged 60 or older with stage I lung adenocarcinoma. The sample in question was peripheral blood, obtained before any cancer treatment. The CDR3 region reads CASSLRDNQETQYF. The DNA sequence is TGCGCCAGCAGCTTACGAGACAACCAAGAGACCCAGTACTTC. The full variable domain, completed from the reference TRBV5-1 and TRBJ2-5 proteins outside the CDR3, reads KAGVTQTPRYLIKTRGQQVTLSCSPISGHRSVSWYQQTPGQGLQFLFEYFSETQRNKGNFPGRFSGRQFSNSRSEMNVSTLELGDSALYLCASSLRDNQETQYFGPGTRLLVL.